This T cell receptor beta chain was documented in a study of identical twins. Study results and caveats: Invariant MAIT and iNKT cells could partly confound zero-insertion analyses.

To note about this clonotype: The antigen is not known.

A single record per CDR3 protein comes from TCRdb applying MiXCR to the 5' RACE reads. The sample contains some 690,000 distinct CDR3 sequences, 21% of which appear only once. V shed 7 bases and J shed 2 bases, with 12 bases lying between them. The CDR3 length is 14 residues. Germline assignment: CDR1 MNHNS and CDR2 SASEGT. A further study also used this sample, focusing on T cells expressing NK-cell markers. As that study records: It was sorted CD3+CD56+NKG2C+, CD3+CD56+NKG2C- and CD3+CD56-NKG2C+ T cells that supplied the TCR beta repertoires.

The sequencing input was PBMCs. The chain couples TRBV6-1 to TRBJ1-5; D is ambiguous. The sequence came from a woman younger than 30 in good health. The DNA of the CDR3 is TGTGCCAGCATCCCAGGACGCGGCAATCAGCCCCAGCATTTT. Its translation is CASIPGRGNQPQHF.